Below, 4 T cell receptor beta chains from the same sample are listed, as sequenced in a study of T cell responses to AZD1222 COVID-19 vaccine. The repertoire was sequenced with immunoSEQ multiplex PCR; TCRdb's copy has only in-frame clones and lacks some. The sample lists tens of thousands of clones; 80% to 85% were seen once. The starting material was peripheral blood, obtained on day 0 of AZD1222 vaccination. Every receptor here comes from an adult in good health.

This rearrangement joins TRBV28 to TRBJ2-7; 10 positions match TRBD1. Germline V gene lookup returns CDR1 MDHEN and CDR2 SYDVKM. The CDR3 consists of 17 residues. The V and J ends lost 4 bases and 4 bases, in that order; junction bases with no gene match: 13. The CDR3 loop reads CASSSQTPGQGVYEQYF. DNA for the CDR3: TGTGCCAGCAGTTCCCAAACTCCCGGACAGGGGGTATACGAGCAGTACTTC.

The genes are TRBV7-2 and TRBJ1-3; D is uncertain. V shed 1 base and J shed 0 bases, with 7 bases lying between them. Germline assignment: CDR1 SGHTA and CDR2 FQGNSA. The CDR3 has 15 residues. The CDR3 nucleotides read TGTGCCAGCAGCTTAGGTGGCCACTCTGGAAACACCATATATTTT. It is translated as CASSLGGHSGNTIYF. Drawing the rest from reference TRBV7-2 and TRBJ1-3, the complete variable domain is GAGVSQSPSNKVTEKGKDVELRCDPISGHTALYWYRQSLGQGLEFLIYFQGNSAPDKSGLPSDRFSAERTGGSVSTLTIQRTQQEDSAVYLCASSLGGHSGNTIYFGEGSWLTVV.

This chain links TRBV16 with TRBJ1-5; the match to TRBD1 covers 10 bases. J lost 6 bases, V lost 3 bases, and 8 bases had no gene match. Germline-derived CDR1 and CDR2 are KGHSY and FQNENV. The length of the CDR3 is 16 residues. CDR3 loop: CASSHSATGGGQPQHF. In DNA, the CDR3 is TGTGCCAGCAGCCATTCGGCGACAGGGGGCGGTCAGCCCCAGCATTTT.

The chain uses TRBV29-1 and TRBJ2-7, with unresolved D. Trimming took 6 bases from V and 4 from J, leaving 7 bases between them. Germline V gene lookup returns CDR1 SQVTM and CDR2 ANQGSEA. The CDR3 sequence is 10 residues long. CDR3 coding DNA: TGCAGCGTGCTGGTGTACGAGCAGTACTTC. Protein sequence: CSVLVYEQYF.